This T cell receptor (beta chain) was sequenced in a study of shared clonotypes between healthy human individuals. As concerns this clone: This sample also contains other DNA sequences that code for the same CDR3.

CD45RO negativity and positive selection for CCR7 defined naive CD8 cells, a population that excluded terminally differentiated effector memory CD45RA+ cells. Every subset's genomic DNA went evenly onto several immunoSEQ plates. An approximately 220 ng quantity of DNA, approximately 29,000 T cell genomes, went into the sorted-subset replicate PCRs. Profiled with immunoSEQ multiplex PCR; TCRdb holds only in-frame clones, not every one. Found here are roughly 650,000 clones, approximately 96% of them singletons; the top ten hold less than 0.12%. In germline, CDR1 is MNHEY, CDR2 SMNVEV (reference sequence). This CDR3 is 15 amino acids long. Germline trimming cut 6 bases from V and 1 base from J; bases unmatched to any gene: 4.

The TCR comes from a woman in her twenties or thirties in good health. Source material: naive CD8+ T cells sorted from blood. The J gene is TRBJ2-3, the V gene TRBV27, with 10 bases identical to TRBD2. In DNA form, the CDR3 reads TGTGCCAGCAGCCTGACTAGCGGGCGCACAGATACGCAGTATTTT. It yields the protein CASSLTSGRTDTQYF.